The 23 T cell receptor beta chains listed next were all sequenced from one sample in a study of T-cell reconstitution after alpha-beta-depleted transplantation in children. Using unique molecular identifiers, the investigators prepared the TCRbeta library. MiXCR, run by TCRdb on the PCR reads, gives a single entry per CDR3 protein. The sample comprises under 400,000 distinct CDR3 sequences, approximately 23% of which are singletons, and roughly 11% rests with the top ten. The input for sequencing was PBMCs, mostly from graft donor cells, taken 180 days after TCRalphabeta/CD19-depleted stem cell transplant. Every receptor here comes from a male patient younger than 18 who had a stem cell transplant for acute lymphoblastic leukemia, so the T cells may come from the graft donor.

The rearrangement uses TRBV11-1 and TRBJ2-7; 7 nucleotides align to TRBD1. Per the germline V gene, CDR1 is SGHAT and CDR2 is FQDESV (reference sequence). The junction had 15 bases not matched to a gene; V was cut back by 0 bases and J by 4 bases. The CDR3 extends over 18 amino acids. The CDR3 sequence: CASSLAGTARGSSYEQYF. In DNA form, the CDR3 reads TGTGCCAGCAGCTTAGCTGGGACAGCTAGGGGCTCTTCTTACGAGCAGTACTTC.

This clonotype appeared a few times. The rearrangement links TRBV6-1 to TRBJ2-1, with D maybe TRBD2 (5 bases). Germline CDR1 and CDR2: MNHNS and SASEGT. V was cut by 8 bases and J by 3 bases, with 14 bases left in between. This CDR3 contains 14 residues. The CDR3 protein is CASARPGYYNEQFF. The CDR3 DNA reads TGTGCCAGCGCCCGTCCGGGGTACTACAATGAGCAGTTCTTC.

There are a few counts of this clonotype. The rearrangement links TRBV27 to TRBJ2-5; D not resolved. This CDR3 is built from 14 residues. In germline, CDR1 is MNHEY, CDR2 SMNVEV (reference sequence). Trimming left V 5 bases short and J 4 bases short, with 14 bases between. The CDR3: CASSRSARRETQYF. The CDR3, as DNA: TGTGCCAGCAGTCGGTCAGCGAGGCGAGAGACCCAGTACTTC.

This chain links TRBV7-9 with TRBJ2-1; no clear D gene. Trimming shortened V by 3 bases and J by 5 bases, and 14 bases separated the two germline ends. The CDR3 is 15 amino acids. Germline CDR1 reads SEHNR; CDR2 reads FQNEAQ (reference sequence). The CDR3 nucleotides are TGTGCCAGCAGCTTGCTCGGAGTATCTAACAATGAGCAGTTCTTC. Protein sequence: CASSLLGVSNNEQFF. Complete variable domain (other parts from reference TRBV7-9 and TRBJ2-1): DTGVSQNPRHKITKRGQNVTFRCDPISEHNRLYWYRQTLGQGPEFLTYFQNEAQLEKSRLLSDRFSAERPKGSFSTLEIQRTEQGDSAMYLCASSLLGVSNNEQFFGPGTRLTVL.

The rearrangement joins TRBV18 to TRBJ2-4; 10 bases are shared with TRBD1. This CDR3 is 15 amino acids long. V lost 0 bases and J lost 10; bases outside the gene matches: 6. Germline V gene data show CDR1 as KGHSH and CDR2 as LQKENI. CDR3 DNA sequence: TGTGCCAGCTCACCACCACGGGACAGGGGCCTAATTCAGTACTTC. It is translated as CASSPPRDRGLIQYF.

The chain has TRBV7-9 and TRBJ2-1, with D uncertain. In germline, CDR1 is SEHNR, CDR2 FQNEAQ (reference sequence). The CDR3 has 15 amino acids. V was pared by 3 bases and J by 3 bases, with 12 bases between. This CDR3 reads CASSFRRFLYNEQFF. DNA of the CDR3: TGTGCCAGCAGCTTCCGCAGGTTCCTCTACAATGAGCAGTTCTTC.

This sequence joins TRBV12-3 or TRBV12-4 and TRBJ2-1, with D tentatively TRBD1 (6 bases). The CDR3 is 13 amino acids. Trimming cost V 7 bases and J 6 bases, with 13 bases left between them. The CDR3: CASTTHRVNEQFF. CDR3 sequence (DNA): TGTGCCAGCACCACTCACAGGGTCAATGAGCAGTTCTTC.

Only a few counts were recorded for this clonotype. The CDR3 nucleotides read TGCGCCAGCAGCTTCGTACGGGGCTCCACAGATACGCAGTATTTT. Amino acids: CASSFVRGSTDTQYF. The chain uses TRBV5-1 and TRBJ2-3; D may be TRBD1 or TRBD2 (5 bases each). Trimming removed 2 bases from V and 2 bases from J, with 12 bases in between. The CDR3 is 15 amino acids. The V gene's germline CDR1 is SGHRS and CDR2 YFSETQ.

This clonotype was seen ten or more times. V and J are TRBV20-1 and TRBJ2-1; 7 bases align to TRBD1. The CDR3 has 14 residues. V trimming: 2 bases; J trimming: 2 bases; junction bases outside the gene matches: 3. CDR1 DFQATT and CDR2 SNEGSKA come from the germline V gene (reference sequence). The CDR3 sequence: CSARSQGAYNEQFF. As DNA, the CDR3 is TGCAGTGCTAGATCCCAGGGGGCCTACAATGAGCAGTTCTTC.

This clonotype has more than one count but fewer than ten. The V gene is TRBV25-1, the J gene TRBJ2-3; no definite D call. This CDR3 contains 14 residues. Looked up from germline, CDR1 is MGHDK and CDR2 is SYGVNS. Trimming pared 4 bases from V and 5 bases from J, leaving 13 bases between. In DNA form, the CDR3 reads TGTGCCAGCAGTGTTCAGCTTCCACAAGATACGCAGTATTTT. This encodes CASSVQLPQDTQYF.

This clonotype was detected only a few times. V usage is TRBV7-3 and J usage is TRBJ2-5, with a possible D match to TRBD2 (6 bases). The ends were cut back, 1 base at V and 5 bases at J, with 14 bases in the middle. From germline, CDR1 is SGHTA and CDR2 FQGTGA. The CDR3 spans 15 residues. The CDR3 DNA reads as TGTGCCAGCAGCTTAATCTCCGGAGGGGAGGAGACCCAGTACTTC. This codes for CASSLISGGEETQYF.

This chain links TRBV12-3 or TRBV12-4 with TRBJ2-3; D could derive from TRBD1 or TRBD2 (5 bases each). The V end lost 6 bases, the J end lost 1 base, and 17 bases lay between the germline ends. This CDR3 is built from 16 residues. The CDR3 loop reads CASSSKGTSRTDTQYF. The CDR3 coding sequence is TGTGCCAGCAGCTCGAAAGGGACGTCCCGCACAGATACGCAGTATTTT.

This clonotype was seen more than once but under ten times. J is TRBJ2-1 and V is TRBV7-3; D uncertain. The CDR3 runs to 15 residues. Germline lookup yields CDR1 SGHTA and CDR2 FQGTGA. V dropped 3 bases and J dropped 8 bases, with 17 bases sitting between them. The CDR3 sequence: CASSFSRVSIDEQFF. For the CDR3, the DNA is TGTGCCAGCAGCTTTTCAAGGGTTAGCATCGATGAGCAGTTCTTC.

This clonotype has a single count. V usage is TRBV10-2 and J usage is TRBJ1-3, with D perhaps TRBD1 (6 bases). Trimming cost V 7 bases and J 12 bases, with 13 bases left between them. Germline CDR1 reads WSHSY; CDR2 reads SAAADI. The CDR3 contains 11 residues. CDR3 in amino acids: CASTPGQGIYF. The CDR3 DNA follows: TGCGCCAGCACCCCGGGACAAGGCATATATTTT.

This sequence joins TRBV6-5 and TRBJ2-7; maybe TRBD1 (5 bases). The CDR3 consists of 16 residues. V lost 5 bases and J lost 3, with 20 bases in between. CDR1 and CDR2 from the germline V gene are MNHEY and SVGAGI. CDR3 sequence reads: CASSPDKGWYGYEQYF. CDR3 nucleotides: TGTGCCAGCAGTCCCGATAAGGGGTGGTACGGCTACGAGCAGTACTTC.

This clonotype was observed a handful of times. This chain connects TRBV7-2 to TRBJ2-7; D call uncertain. Trimming removed 2 bases from V and 5 bases from J, with 16 bases in between. The germline gives CDR1 SGHTA, CDR2 FQGNSA. This CDR3 comprises 15 residues. The CDR3 loop is CASSLSSMPSNEQYF. The CDR3, as DNA: TGTGCCAGCAGCTTATCCTCTATGCCTTCGAACGAGCAGTACTTC.

The chain joins TRBV7-9 to TRBJ2-1; weak D call: TRBD2 (6 bases). The V end was cut by 1 base, the J end by 12 bases, with 22 bases between. CDR1 and CDR2 from the germline V gene are SEHNR and FQNEAQ (reference sequence). The CDR3 is 16 amino acids. The CDR3 protein is CASSLELRLGIAGQFF. The CDR3 region has the DNA TGTGCCAGCAGCTTAGAGCTGAGACTAGGAATTGCGGGGCAGTTCTTC.

The chain employs TRBV5-8 and TRBJ1-3, with 10 bases that match TRBD1. CDR1 and CDR2 from the germline V gene are SGHTS and YDEGEE. V lost 3 bases to trimming and J lost 16 bases; unmatched junction nucleotides: 13. The CDR3 covers 14 residues. CDR3 DNA: TGTGCCAGCAGCTCCCGGACAGGGGGACGACCCCCGTATTTT. Translated, it gives CASSSRTGGRPPYF.

CDR3 sequence reads: CSAKGGPPYEQYF. CDR3 nucleotides: TGCAGTGCAAAAGGTGGGCCTCCCTACGAGCAGTACTTC. J is TRBJ2-7 and V is TRBV20-1, with no clear D. Deletions cut 6 bases from V and 2 bases from J, with 14 bases between. Germline values: CDR1 DFQATT, CDR2 SNEGSKA (reference sequence). The CDR3 contains 13 residues.

V and J are TRBV7-2 and TRBJ2-7; 9 nucleotides match TRBD1. The CDR3 has 16 amino acids. The V and J ends lost 5 bases and 0 bases, in that order; junction bases with no gene match: 8. Germline loops: CDR1 SGHTA, CDR2 FQGNSA. The CDR3 DNA is TGTGCCAGCAGCCGACGACAGGGGGGATTCTCCTACGAGCAGTACTTC. The encoded protein is CASSRRQGGFSYEQYF.

The V call is TRBV5-1, the J call TRBJ2-1, with 7 bases that match TRBD1. J was trimmed by 3 bases and V by 2 bases; bases with no gene match: 2. The CDR3 length is 14 residues. CDR1 SGHRS and CDR2 YFSETQ come from the germline V gene. Here the CDR3 reads CASSFRDSYNEQFF. The CDR3 DNA sequence: TGCGCCAGCAGCTTCCGGGACAGCTACAATGAGCAGTTCTTC. Looking up the rest from reference TRBV5-1 and TRBJ2-1 gives the full variable domain: KAGVTQTPRYLIKTRGQQVTLSCSPISGHRSVSWYQQTPGQGLQFLFEYFSETQRNKGNFPGRFSGRQFSNSRSEMNVSTLELGDSALYLCASSFRDSYNEQFFGPGTRLTVL.

The chain is built from TRBV7-2 and TRBJ2-5; weak D call: TRBD2 (5 bases). Germline V gene sequence: CDR1 SGHTA, CDR2 FQGNSA. The CDR3 has 15 amino acids. The germline V and J ends were trimmed by 2 bases and 7 bases, with 17 bases remaining between them. CDR3 in amino acids: CASSLFSLRAGTQYF. In nucleotides, the CDR3 is TGTGCCAGCAGCTTATTTAGTTTGCGGGCCGGGACCCAGTACTTC.

This chain joins TRBV6-1 and TRBJ2-5; D call uncertain. The CDR3 totals 13 residues. With 2 bases removed from V and 2 bases from J, the gap between germline ends came to 6 bases. Germline values: CDR1 MNHNS, CDR2 SASEGT. CDR3: CASSETAQETQYF. In DNA, the CDR3 is TGTGCCAGCAGTGAAACTGCACAAGAGACCCAGTACTTC.